The 30 T cell receptor beta chains reported below all come from one sample, sequenced in a study of blood T cell repertoires in COVID-19. The repertoire was sequenced with immunoSEQ multiplex PCR; TCRdb's copy has only in-frame clones and lacks some. This repertoire shows 70,000 or so clones, approximately 80% found once; its top ten account for approximately 6%. Sequencing was carried out using peripheral blood. These receptors originate from a woman aged 60-75 years with acute or convalescent COVID-19.

This chain joins TRBV18 and TRBJ1-1, with 11 bases fitting TRBD1. The CDR3 spans 13 residues. The germline V gene encodes CDR1 KGHSH and CDR2 LQKENI. V was clipped by 6 bases and J by 5 bases; unmatched bases: 2. CDR3 protein: CASSGTGGTEAFF. The CDR3, as DNA: TGTGCCAGCTCCGGGACAGGGGGAACTGAAGCTTTCTTT.

This clone occurred once. The chain combines TRBV3-1 (or the pseudogene TRBV3-2) with TRBJ2-5, with 10 bases that match TRBD2. V lost 6 bases and J lost 5; bases outside the gene matches: 18. Per germline, CDR1 LGHDT and CDR2 YNNKEL (reference sequence). This CDR3 is built from 18 residues. DNA of the CDR3: TGTGCCAGCAGGCTGACCATCCTAGCGGGGGCGACCGGGGAGACCCAGTACTTC. Protein: CASRLTILAGATGETQYF.

The rearrangement links TRBV6-5 to TRBJ2-1, with TRBD1 matching over 7 bases. With V trimmed by 2 bases and J by 8 bases, 3 bases remained unmatched. The CDR3 sequence is 13 residues long. CDR1 MNHEY and CDR2 SVGAGI come from the germline V gene. CDR3: CASSYRGQHEQFF. DNA for the CDR3: TGTGCCAGCAGTTACCGGGGACAGCATGAGCAGTTCTTC.

This sequence joins TRBV5-1 and TRBJ1-4, with D perhaps TRBD1 (5 bases). Between the trimmed V and J ends, which lost 4 bases and 8 bases, there was a span of 12 bases. Germline V gene sequence: CDR1 SGHRS, CDR2 YFSETQ. The CDR3 loop spans 13 amino acids. The CDR3 region is CASSRDLGEKLFF. The CDR3 DNA reads TGCGCCAGCAGCAGGGACTTAGGAGAAAAACTGTTTTTT.

This clone was found a few times. The chain recombines TRBV6-5 with TRBJ2-7; 11 bases agree with TRBD2. The germline gives CDR1 MNHEY, CDR2 SVGAGI. With 5 bases clipped from V and 2 bases from J, the junction kept 5 bases outside the gene matches. The CDR3 covers 15 residues. DNA of the CDR3: TGTGCCAGCAGTCTCACACTAGCGGGGGCCTACGAGCAGTACTTC. It yields the protein CASSLTLAGAYEQYF.

CDR3 sequence: CASSSAPGGNTEAFF. CDR3 in DNA: TGCGCCAGCAGCTCCGCCCCAGGGGGGAACACTGAAGCTTTCTTT. The chain carries TRBV5-1 and TRBJ1-1; 7 bases map to TRBD1. V trimming: 3 bases; J trimming: 1 base; junction bases outside the gene matches: 6. CDR1 and CDR2 (germline): SGHRS, YFSETQ. CDR3 size: 15 residues.

The genes are TRBV5-5 and TRBJ2-5; the D gene is possibly TRBD2 (7 bases). V was clipped by 4 bases and J by 2 bases, with 12 bases between them. Germline CDR1 SGHKS, CDR2 YYEKEE (reference sequence). This CDR3 is 14 amino acids long. The CDR3 DNA sequence: TGTGCCAGCAGCCAAGGGGGGGTGCAAGAGACCCAGTACTTC. Residues: CASSQGGVQETQYF.

The CDR3 spells CASSYGRGPSEKLFF. For the CDR3, the DNA is TGTGCCAGCAGTTACGGCCGAGGGCCGAGTGAAAAACTGTTTTTT. The chain has TRBV7-9 and TRBJ1-4; D is undetermined. The CDR3 is 15 residues long. V shed 6 bases and J shed 7 bases, with 18 bases lying between them. Germline V lookup: CDR1 SEHNR, CDR2 FQNEAQ (reference sequence). The full variable domain, completed using reference TRBV7-9 and TRBJ1-4, is DTGVSQNPRHKITKRGQNVTFRCDPISEHNRLYWYRQTLGQGPEFLTYFQNEAQLEKSRLLSDRFSAERPKGSFSTLEIQRTEQGDSAMYLCASSYGRGPSEKLFFGSGTQLSVL.

This chain joins TRBV6-5 and TRBJ2-3, with 8 positions matching TRBD2. The CDR3 has 15 residues. Germline V CDR1 and CDR2: MNHEY, SVGAGI. Trimming removed 7 bases from V and 3 bases from J; junction bases left unmatched: 9. CDR3 coding DNA: TGTGCCAGCACCTCGACTAGCGCCAAGACAGATACGCAGTATTTT. It encodes CASTSTSAKTDTQYF.

This rearrangement joins TRBV6-5 to TRBJ1-1; 8 bases match TRBD1. The CDR3 is made up of 14 amino acids. Germline lookup yields CDR1 MNHEY and CDR2 SVGAGI. Trimming removed 4 bases from V and 5 bases from J; junction bases left unmatched: 6. This CDR3 reads CASSSTGARTEAFF. The CDR3 DNA reads TGTGCCAGCAGTTCGACAGGGGCCCGGACTGAAGCTTTCTTT.

This clone has just a few counts. The chain joins TRBV7-6 to TRBJ2-5, with 10 positions matching TRBD1. The germline V gene has CDR1 SGHVS and CDR2 FNYEAQ. This CDR3 has 16 residues. The V gene end was trimmed by 5 bases and the J gene end by 3 bases; junction bases not matched to a gene: 9. CDR3 region: CASSLLSGTGEETQYF. The CDR3 region has the DNA TGTGCCAGCAGCCTACTATCCGGGACAGGGGAAGAGACCCAGTACTTC.

The chain recombines TRBV28 with TRBJ1-3; D is possibly TRBD1 (6 bases). The CDR3 runs 14 residues. Germline-derived CDR1 and CDR2 are MDHEN and SYDVKM. The V end was cut by 7 bases, the J end by 4 bases, with 14 bases between. The CDR3 sequence is CASTKSGAGNTIYF. The CDR3 nucleotides read TGTGCCAGCACTAAATCAGGGGCGGGAAACACCATATATTTT.

This clone appeared once. The chain uses TRBV9 and TRBJ1-5; 8 bases fit TRBD1. V lost 4 bases to trimming and J lost 4 bases; unmatched junction nucleotides: 4. CDR3 length equals 14 residues. Germline-derived CDR1 and CDR2 are SGDLS and YYNGEE. The CDR3 DNA follows: TGTGCCAGCAGCCCTGGACAGGGAAATCAGCCCCAGCATTTT. Its translation is CASSPGQGNQPQHF.

This clone turned up a few times. The chain uses TRBV12-5 and TRBJ2-2, with 9 positions matching TRBD1. CDR1 and CDR2 (germline): LGHNT, FRNRAP. Losses at the gene ends were 5 bases for V and 4 bases for J; bases not matched to a gene: 5. The CDR3 contains 15 residues. The CDR3: CASGPGQGGTGELFF. For the CDR3, the DNA is TGTGCTAGTGGTCCGGGACAGGGTGGCACCGGGGAGCTGTTTTTT.

V gene TRBV24-1 combines with J gene TRBJ1-1; a weak D match, TRBD1 (6 bases). The CDR3 contains 12 residues. V was trimmed by 6 bases and J by 5 bases, leaving 9 bases between them. CDR1 KGHDR and CDR2 SFDVKD come from the germline V gene. The CDR3: CATSQGRTEAFF. In DNA form, the CDR3 reads TGTGCCACCAGTCAGGGGCGGACTGAAGCTTTCTTT.

This clone was seen only a few times. V is TRBV27 and J is TRBJ1-4; no clear D. The V and J ends lost 4 bases and 5 bases respectively, with 11 bases between them. The germline CDR1 and CDR2 sequences are MNHEY and SMNVEV (reference sequence). The length of the CDR3 is 14 residues. CDR3 sequence reads: CASSSRRENEKLFF. DNA for the CDR3: TGTGCCAGCAGTTCTCGACGGGAAAATGAAAAACTGTTTTTT.

This chain links TRBV19 with TRBJ1-1; 7 bases match TRBD1. This CDR3 region has 15 residues. Trimming at V came to 5 bases and at J to 5 bases, leaving 11 bases not matched to a gene. Germline V lookup: CDR1 LNHDA, CDR2 SQIVND (reference sequence). CDR3 protein: CASSHTRQGKTEAFF. The CDR3 region has the DNA TGTGCCAGTAGTCATACTAGACAGGGAAAAACTGAAGCTTTCTTT.

J is TRBJ2-1 and V is TRBV5-1; TRBD1 matches 10 bases. CDR3 size: 15 residues. Germline CDR1 reads SGHRS; CDR2 reads YFSETQ. After removal of 0 bases from V and 10 bases from J, the junction contained 7 bases not matched to a gene. Here the CDR3 DNA reads TGCGCCAGCAGCTTGGGTCCCGGGACAGGGGTCGAGCAGTTCTTC. Protein product: CASSLGPGTGVEQFF.

The genes are TRBV5-1 and TRBJ2-3; TRBD2 aligns across 11 bases. V gave up 0 bases and J gave up 4 bases; unmatched junction bases: 7. The CDR3 sequence is 17 residues long. Germline-derived CDR1 and CDR2 are SGHRS and YFSETQ. The CDR3 DNA is TGCGCCAGCAGCTTGGAGTTAGCGGGGGGGCAGGCAGATACGCAGTATTTT. Its protein product is CASSLELAGGQADTQYF.

This chain connects TRBV7-8 to TRBJ1-1, with a weak D call TRBD1 (5 bases). The V gene lost 1 base and the J gene lost 2 bases, with 8 bases spanning the gap. Germline assignment: CDR1 SGHVS and CDR2 FQNEAQ. The CDR3 consists of 14 residues. DNA for the CDR3: TGTGCCAGCAGCTTAGTAAGGGGAAACACTGAAGCTTTCTTT. It encodes CASSLVRGNTEAFF.

The sample holds a few counts of this clone. The V call is TRBV19, the J call TRBJ1-2; D gene uncertain. The CDR3 has 15 residues. Germline CDR1 LNHDA, CDR2 SQIVND (reference sequence). Trimming pared 3 bases from V and 1 base from J, leaving 12 bases between. This CDR3 is CASSITDEGNYGYTF. As DNA, the CDR3 is TGTGCCAGTAGTATTACGGACGAGGGTAACTATGGCTACACCTTC.

The V call is TRBV5-1, the J call TRBJ2-5; D is uncertain. Looked up from germline, CDR1 is SGHRS and CDR2 is YFSETQ. V lost 1 base and J 7 bases, leaving 5 bases between the germline ends. The CDR3 contains 11 residues. CDR3 region: CASSLRGTQYF. As DNA, the CDR3 is TGCGCCAGCAGCTTGAGAGGGACCCAGTACTTC.

The chain combines TRBV13 with TRBJ2-1, with D maybe TRBD1 (5 bases). The CDR3 length is 14 residues. Per the germline V gene, CDR1 is PRHDT and CDR2 is FYEKMQ (reference sequence). V dropped 4 bases and J dropped 7 bases, with 14 bases sitting between them. The CDR3 DNA follows: TGTGCCAGCAGCTCCCCCTTAGGGGCGAATGAGCAGTTCTTC. This codes for CASSSPLGANEQFF.

The chain recombines TRBV25-1 with TRBJ2-7, with TRBD1 as a possible D gene (6 bases). Germline V CDR1 and CDR2: MGHDK, SYGVNS. Between the trimmed V and J ends, which lost 6 bases and 5 bases, there was a span of 17 bases. The CDR3 is 14 residues long. The DNA of the CDR3 is TGTGCCAGCAGCGGCCACAGGGTGCACAACGAGCAGTACTTC. This translates into CASSGHRVHNEQYF.

This rearrangement joins TRBV10-1 to TRBJ2-1; 11 bases are a match to TRBD1. CDR1 and CDR2 from the germline V gene are WNHNN and SYGVQD (reference sequence). CDR3 length: 15 amino acids. J lost 5 bases, V lost 6 bases, and 6 bases had no gene match. CDR3 nucleotide sequence: TGCGCCAGCAGCCGGACAGGGGGCGGCCACAATGAGCAGTTCTTC. Translated: CASSRTGGGHNEQFF.

The V call is TRBV6-4, the J call TRBJ1-5; D remains unclear. The CDR3 totals 14 residues. V was trimmed by 3 bases and J by 7 bases, leaving 13 bases between them. Germline assignment: CDR1 MRHNA and CDR2 SNTAGT. The CDR3 region is CASSEVGSRQPQHF. CDR3 DNA sequence: TGTGCCAGCAGTGAGGTAGGGAGCCGGCAGCCCCAGCATTTT.

The V gene is TRBV11-1, the J gene TRBJ2-1; no clear D. Germline V gene data show CDR1 as SGHAT and CDR2 as FQDESV (reference sequence). The CDR3 has 11 residues. Trimming took 8 bases from V and 7 from J, leaving 9 bases between them. The CDR3, as DNA: TGTGCCAGCTCTAAGACTAATGAGCAGTTCTTC. Residues: CASSKTNEQFF.

The rearrangement uses TRBV9 and TRBJ2-2, with a tentative D call TRBD2 (6 bases). Germline CDR1 reads SGDLS; CDR2 reads YYNGEE. The CDR3 is 15 amino acids. Trimming left V 4 bases short and J 1 base short, with 11 bases between. As DNA, the CDR3 is TGTGCCAGCAGCCCCTCCGGGGGGAACACCGGGGAGCTGTTTTTT. Translating gives CASSPSGGNTGELFF.

The chain is built from TRBV10-3 and TRBJ1-1; 7 nucleotides agree with TRBD1. The V gene's germline CDR1 is ENHRY and CDR2 SYGVKD. This CDR3 is 15 amino acids long. With 5 bases clipped from V and 3 bases from J, the junction kept 9 bases outside the gene matches. Written as DNA, the CDR3 is TGTGCCATCAGTAGGCGAGGGGGCGCGGACACTGAAGCTTTCTTT. Amino acids: CAISRRGGADTEAFF.

The gene calls are TRBV3-1 (or the pseudogene TRBV3-2) and TRBJ1-2, with 7 bases matching TRBD1. The CDR3 spans 15 residues. Germline-derived CDR1 and CDR2 are LGHDT and YNNKEL (reference sequence). Trimming removed 4 bases from V and 1 base from J; junction bases left unmatched: 6. CDR3 residues: CASSPTGVGNYGYTF. CDR3 sequence (DNA): TGTGCCAGCAGCCCTACAGGGGTTGGTAACTATGGCTACACCTTC.